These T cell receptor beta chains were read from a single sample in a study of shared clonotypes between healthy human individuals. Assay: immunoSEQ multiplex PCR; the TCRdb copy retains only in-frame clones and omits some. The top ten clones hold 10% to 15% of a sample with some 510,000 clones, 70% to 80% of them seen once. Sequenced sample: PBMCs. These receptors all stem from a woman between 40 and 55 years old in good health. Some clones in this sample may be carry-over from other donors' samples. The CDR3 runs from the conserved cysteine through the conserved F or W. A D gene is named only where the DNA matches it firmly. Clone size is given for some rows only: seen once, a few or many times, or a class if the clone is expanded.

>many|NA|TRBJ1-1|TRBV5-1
CASSLAESEAFF
TGCGCCAGCAGCTTGGCCGAAAGTGAAGCTTTCTTT
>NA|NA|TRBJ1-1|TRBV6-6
CASSLNRVYTEAFF
TGTGCCAGCAGCCTTAACAGGGTCTACACTGAAGCTTTCTTT
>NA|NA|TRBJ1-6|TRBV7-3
CASSTGTSNSPLHF
TGTGCCAGCAGCACCGGGACCTCCAATTCACCCCTCCACTTT
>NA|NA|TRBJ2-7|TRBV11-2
CASSFGPVIYEQYF
TGTGCCAGCAGCTTTGGACCGGTGATATACGAGCAGTACTTC
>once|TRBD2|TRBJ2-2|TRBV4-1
CASSQPKREVNTGELFF
TGCGCCAGCAGCCAACCCAAGCGGGAGGTGAACACCGGGGAGCTGTTTTTT
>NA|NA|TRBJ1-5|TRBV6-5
CASRNQQGNQPQHF
TGTGCCAGCAGGAACCAACAAGGCAATCAGCCCCAGCATTTT
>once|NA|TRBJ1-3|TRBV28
CASSSRNTIYF
TGTGCCAGCAGTTCGAGAAACACCATATATTTT
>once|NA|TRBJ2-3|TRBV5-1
CASSNTRTDTQYF
TGCGCCAGCAGCAACACCCGCACGGATACGCAGTATTTT
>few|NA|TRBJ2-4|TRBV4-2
CASSQDRQRAKNIQYF
TGTGCCAGCAGCCAAGATCGGCAGCGGGCCAAAAACATTCAGTACTTC
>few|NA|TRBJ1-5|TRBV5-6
CASSLGQTLNQPQHF
TGTGCCAGCAGCTTGGGTCAGACGCTGAATCAGCCCCAGCATTTT
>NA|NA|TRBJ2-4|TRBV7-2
CASSLAWDPAKNIQYF
TGTGCCAGCAGCTTAGCCTGGGACCCAGCCAAAAACATTCAGTACTTC
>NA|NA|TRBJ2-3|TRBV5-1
CASSPGLITDTQYF
TGCGCCAGCAGCCCGGGACTGATCACAGATACGCAGTATTTT
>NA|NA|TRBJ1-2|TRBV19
CASSIDPAGTYGYTF
TGTGCCAGTAGTATAGACCCGGCTGGCACCTATGGCTACACCTTC
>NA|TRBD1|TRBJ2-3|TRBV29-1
CGISRGRQDTDTQYF
TGCGGCATCTCAAGGGGGCGGCAAGACACAGATACGCAGTATTTT